These 14 T cell receptor beta chains were sequenced from one sample in a study of early T cells in non-severe SARS-CoV-2 infection. MiXCR was run by TCRdb on the 5' RACE reads, yielding one entry per CDR3 protein. The top ten clones hold 5% to 5.5% of a sample with tens of thousands of distinct CDR3 sequences, approximately 16% of them seen once. Sequencing was performed on whole blood, taken at baseline. These receptors originate from an adult who was a healthcare worker with PCR-confirmed SARS-CoV-2 infection or an uninfected control (not recorded which).

The chain joins TRBV29-1 to TRBJ2-1; D call uncertain. Germline V gene data show CDR1 as SQVTM and CDR2 as ANQGSEA. The CDR3 spans 14 residues. Trimming pared 3 bases from V and 2 bases from J, leaving 11 bases between. The CDR3 nucleotides are TGCAGCGTTGATCCCCAAGACGCCTACAATGAGCAGTTCTTC. This sequence encodes CSVDPQDAYNEQFF.

J is TRBJ1-2 and V is TRBV25-1; D call uncertain. CDR1 is MGHDK and CDR2 is SYGVNS in the germline V gene. This CDR3 has 12 amino acids. V dropped 3 bases and J dropped 4 bases, with 6 bases sitting between them. This chain's CDR3 is CASSDGAYGYTF. The CDR3 bases are TGTGCCAGCAGTGACGGAGCCTATGGCTACACCTTC.

V and J are TRBV23-1 and TRBJ2-3; D possibly corresponds to TRBD1 (5 bases). TRBV23-1 qualifies as an ORF whose function is uncertain. V dropped 4 bases and J dropped 6 bases, with 14 bases sitting between them. The CDR3 covers 14 residues. For the CDR3, the DNA is TGCGCCAGCAGTCCTCTTAAGGGGCGGGATACGCAGTATTTT. Translating it yields CASSPLKGRDTQYF.

The chain's CDR3 is CAWSARGTRGYTF. The CDR3 nucleotides are TGTGCCTGGAGTGCACGGGGGACTCGCGGCTACACCTTC. The chain employs TRBV30 and TRBJ1-2; D possibly corresponds to TRBD1 (5 bases). V gave up 1 base and J gave up 8 bases, with 14 bases separating them. This CDR3 contains 13 residues. Germline CDR1 GTSNPN, CDR2 SVGIG (reference sequence). Full variable domain (missing parts from reference TRBV30 and TRBJ1-2): SQTIHQWPATLVQPVGSPLSLECTVEGTSNPNLYWYRQAAGRGLQLLFYSVGIGQISSEVPQNLSASRPQDRQFILSSKKLLLSDSGFYLCAWSARGTRGYTFGSGTRLTVV.

The chain has TRBV11-2 and TRBJ2-1; no clear D gene. Germline CDR1 is SGHAT and CDR2 is FQNNGV. Trimming took 0 bases from V and 5 from J, leaving 11 bases between them. The length of the CDR3 is 15 residues. CDR3 coding DNA: TGTGCCAGCAGCTTAGAAGCTTCATTTCACAATGAGCAGTTCTTC. It yields the protein CASSLEASFHNEQFF. Full variable domain (missing parts from reference TRBV11-2 and TRBJ2-1): EAGVAQSPRYKIIEKRQSVAFWCNPISGHATLYWYQQILGQGPKLLIQFQNNGVVDDSQLPKDRFSAERLKGVDSTLKIQPAKLEDSAVYLCASSLEASFHNEQFFGPGTRLTVL.

Many counts were recorded for this clonotype. The gene calls are TRBV9 and TRBJ2-5, with TRBD2 matching 10 bases. Germline V gene lookup returns CDR1 SGDLS and CDR2 YYNGEE. The CDR3 runs 16 residues. The junction had 11 bases not matched to a gene; V was cut back by 5 bases and J by 4 bases. The CDR3 reads CASSRPIAGGRETQYF. The CDR3 DNA reads as TGTGCCAGCAGTCGCCCTATAGCGGGAGGCCGAGAGACCCAGTACTTC. The whole variable domain, remainder taken from reference TRBV9 and TRBJ2-5, is DSGVTQTPKHLITATGQRVTLRCSPRSGDLSVYWYQQSLDQGLQFLIQYYNGEERAKGNILERFSAQQFPDLHSELNLSSLELGDSALYFCASSRPIAGGRETQYFGPGTRLLVL.

This clonotype was seen more than once but under ten times. The chain links TRBV12-3 or TRBV12-4 to TRBJ2-7; D is unclear. With 6 bases removed from V and 0 bases from J, the gap between germline ends came to 15 bases. The CDR3 spans 15 residues. CDR3: CASSSDEKSSYEQYF. In DNA, the CDR3 is TGTGCCAGCAGCTCCGACGAAAAGTCCTCCTACGAGCAGTACTTC.

V gene TRBV20-1 combines with J gene TRBJ1-6, with 7 bases that match TRBD1. The CDR3 loop spans 14 amino acids. Per germline, CDR1 DFQATT and CDR2 SNEGSKA (reference sequence). Trimming took 5 bases from V and 10 from J; bases not matched to a gene: 11. CDR3 DNA sequence: TGCAGTGCTTTAGAGGCGGGACAGAGATCACCCCTCCACTTT. This gives the protein CSALEAGQRSPLHF.

The chain recombines TRBV12-3 or TRBV12-4 with TRBJ2-2; D perhaps matches TRBD1 (5 bases). The length of the CDR3 is 14 residues. With 6 bases removed from V and 6 bases from J, the gap between germline ends came to 14 bases. The CDR3 protein is CASRSGQTPGELFF. CDR3 in DNA: TGTGCCAGCAGGTCCGGACAAACTCCCGGGGAGCTGTTTTTT.

A note on this clonotype: A read error may produce the germline difference seen at one junction end. J is TRBJ2-7 and V is TRBV7-8; no definite D call. This CDR3 is built from 12 residues. Germline loops: CDR1 SGHVS, CDR2 FQNEAQ. The CDR3 here is CASSSRTYQQYF. CDR3 sequence (DNA): TGTGCCAGCAGCTCGAGGACCTACCAGCAGTACTTC. Full variable domain (missing parts from reference TRBV7-8 and TRBJ2-7): GAGVSQSPRYKVAKRGQDVALRCDPISGHVSLFWYQQALGQGPEFLTYFQNEAQLDKSGLPSDRFFAERPEGSVSTLKIQRTQQEDSAVYLCASSSRTYQQYFGPGTRLTVT.

The chain links TRBV7-2 to TRBJ2-3, with TRBD2 matching 7 bases. Losses at the gene ends were 4 bases for V and 5 bases for J; bases not matched to a gene: 9. The germline V gene has CDR1 SGHTA and CDR2 FQGNSA. There are 15 residues in the CDR3. The CDR3 bases are TGTGCCAGCAGCTCCCCGGGACTACCCCAAGATACGCAGTATTTT. Translation gives CASSSPGLPQDTQYF.

The table lists this clonotype with a few counts. The chain has TRBV18 and TRBJ1-5; D is undetermined. Trimming took 2 bases from V and 4 from J, leaving 6 bases between them. The germline gives CDR1 KGHSH, CDR2 LQKENI. The CDR3 has 13 amino acids. The CDR3 sequence is CASSPEKNQPQHF. CDR3 sequence (DNA): TGTGCCAGCTCACCAGAAAAGAATCAGCCCCAGCATTTT.

Only a few counts were recorded for this clonotype. The V gene is TRBV20-1, the J gene TRBJ2-7, with TRBD2 matching 11 bases. V lost 6 bases, J lost 0 bases, and 4 bases stayed unmatched. This CDR3 has 14 residues. Germline assignment: CDR1 DFQATT and CDR2 SNEGSKA (reference sequence). CDR3 sequence reads: CSAPSGRSSYEQYF. The CDR3 region has the DNA TGCAGTGCCCCTAGCGGGAGGAGCTCCTACGAGCAGTACTTC.

In nucleotides, the CDR3 is TGTGCCAGCTCTCCCGGGCTCCAAAATCCCTACAATGAGCAGTTCTTC. Translating it yields CASSPGLQNPYNEQFF. The chain is built from TRBV7-9 and TRBJ2-1; D gene unclear. Trimming cost V 8 bases and J 2 bases, with 19 bases left between them. The germline CDR1 and CDR2 sequences are SEHNR and FQNEAQ (reference sequence). The CDR3 is 16 residues long.